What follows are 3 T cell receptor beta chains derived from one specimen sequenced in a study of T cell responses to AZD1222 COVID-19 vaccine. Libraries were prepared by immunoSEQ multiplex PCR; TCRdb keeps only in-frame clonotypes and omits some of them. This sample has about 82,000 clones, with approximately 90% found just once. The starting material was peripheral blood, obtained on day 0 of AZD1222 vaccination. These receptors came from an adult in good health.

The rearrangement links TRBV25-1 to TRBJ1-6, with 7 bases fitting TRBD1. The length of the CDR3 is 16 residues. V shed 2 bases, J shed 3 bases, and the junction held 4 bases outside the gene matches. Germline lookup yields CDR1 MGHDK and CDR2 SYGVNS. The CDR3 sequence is CASSETRTGYNSPLHF. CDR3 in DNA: TGTGCCAGCAGTGAAACAAGGACAGGCTATAATTCACCCCTCCACTTT.

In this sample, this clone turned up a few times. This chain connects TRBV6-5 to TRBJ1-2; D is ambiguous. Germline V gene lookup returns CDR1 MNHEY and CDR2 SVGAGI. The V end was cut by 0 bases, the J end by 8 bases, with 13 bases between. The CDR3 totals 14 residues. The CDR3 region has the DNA TGTGCCAGCAGTTACTCGTCCCATCCGCGAGGCTACACCTTC. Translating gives CASSYSSHPRGYTF.

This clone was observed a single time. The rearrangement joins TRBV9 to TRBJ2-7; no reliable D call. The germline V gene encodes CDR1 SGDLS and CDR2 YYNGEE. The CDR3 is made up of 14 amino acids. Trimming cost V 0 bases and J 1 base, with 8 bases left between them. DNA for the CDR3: TGTGCCAGCAGCGTAGAGGGCAGTTCCTACGAGCAGTACTTC. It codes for CASSVEGSSYEQYF.